A single sample gave rise to the 20 T cell receptor beta chains below, sequenced in a study of CD8 T cells in ankylosing spondylitis. TCRdb analysed the 5' RACE reads with MiXCR anew, one entry per CDR3 protein. The sample holds about 150,000 distinct CDR3 sequences, under 45% seen once. Material: synovial fluid, either unsorted or a sorted T cell fraction (not recorded which). Receptors were obtained from a male donor with ankylosing spondylitis.

This clonotype occurred many times. The genes are TRBV27 and TRBJ2-1; 7 bases fit TRBD2. Germline values: CDR1 MNHEY, CDR2 SMNVEV (reference sequence). The CDR3 length is 14 residues. With 3 bases clipped from V and 9 bases from J, the junction kept 8 bases outside the gene matches. CDR3 nucleotides: TGTGCCAGCAGTTTGGGGGACTATACGCGTGAGCAGTTCTTC. The encoded protein is CASSLGDYTREQFF.

This chain uses TRBV20-1 with TRBJ2-3; 7 nucleotides agree with TRBD1. The V gene end was trimmed by 3 bases and the J gene end by 4 bases; junction bases not matched to a gene: 13. Germline assignment: CDR1 DFQATT and CDR2 SNEGSKA (reference sequence). CDR3 length: 16 residues. DNA of the CDR3: TGCAGTGCTAGCGGGCGACAGGGAATTTGGGCAGATACGCAGTATTTT. It encodes CSASGRQGIWADTQYF.

Here the CDR3 DNA reads TGTGCCAGCATACAAGAGGGCGTGGGCAATCAGCCCCAGCATTTT. As protein: CASIQEGVGNQPQHF. The chain employs TRBV9 and TRBJ1-5; D is unresolved. V was cut by 6 bases and J by 2 bases, with 15 bases left in between. The CDR3 runs to 15 residues. CDR1 SGDLS and CDR2 YYNGEE come from the germline V gene.

The chain combines TRBV3-1 with TRBJ2-1; the D is unclear. CDR1 and CDR2 from the germline V gene are LGHDT and YNNKEL (reference sequence). CDR3 size: 13 residues. Trimming shortened V by 0 bases and J by 8 bases, and 8 bases separated the two germline ends. The CDR3 loop reads CASSQENYDEQFF. The CDR3 nucleotides are TGTGCCAGCAGCCAAGAGAACTATGATGAGCAGTTCTTC.

This clonotype was counted between two and nine times. The chain links TRBV7-9 to TRBJ2-7; D may be TRBD2 (6 bases). Per germline, CDR1 SEHNR and CDR2 FQNEAQ (reference sequence). The CDR3 contains 14 residues. Trimming took off 1 base at V and 5 bases at J, with 12 bases between the two ends. CDR3 nucleotides: TGTGCCAGCAGCTTAGTGGGCAGGGAGGACGAGCAGTACTTC. It translates to CASSLVGREDEQYF.

This clonotype was seen more than once but under ten times. The chain is built from TRBV5-6 and TRBJ2-1, with 13 positions matching TRBD2. Germline CDR1 reads SGHDT; CDR2 reads YYEEEE. J was trimmed by 4 bases and V by 3 bases; bases with no gene match: 4. This CDR3 contains 16 residues. CDR3 region: CASSSTSGGAYNEQFF. In DNA, the CDR3 is TGTGCCAGCAGCTCCACTAGCGGGGGGGCGTACAATGAGCAGTTCTTC.

CDR3: CATKPGRSYGYTF. In DNA, the CDR3 is TGTGCCACCAAACCAGGGAGGAGCTATGGCTACACCTTC. J is TRBJ1-2 and V is TRBV10-3, with a possible D match to TRBD1 (5 bases). CDR3 length: 13 residues. V was trimmed by 10 bases and J by 4 bases, leaving 16 bases between them. CDR1 and CDR2 from the germline V gene are ENHRY and SYGVKD.

This chain links TRBV4-1 with TRBJ1-1; D is possibly TRBD1 (5 bases). V lost 0 bases and J 3 bases, leaving 20 bases between the germline ends. This CDR3 contains 18 residues. CDR1 and CDR2 from the germline V gene are MGHRA and YSYEKL. The chain's CDR3 is CASSQEIGAGRRDTEAFF. DNA of the CDR3: TGCGCCAGCAGCCAAGAGATAGGCGCAGGGAGAAGGGACACTGAAGCTTTCTTT.

In this sample, this clonotype turned up a few times. The chain couples TRBV12-3 or TRBV12-4 to TRBJ1-6, with 10 bases identical to TRBD1. This CDR3 has 12 residues. V lost 8 bases, J lost 8 bases, and 0 bases stayed unmatched. The CDR3 DNA reads TGTGCCAGCGGGACAGGGGATTCACCCCTCCACTTT. Residues: CASGTGDSPLHF.

This clonotype occurred a few times. The V and J genes are TRBV5-1 and TRBJ2-2, with D maybe TRBD1 (6 bases). The germline V gene has CDR1 SGHRS and CDR2 YFSETQ. The CDR3 is 16 residues long. V was trimmed by 4 bases and J by 4 bases, leaving 17 bases between them. As DNA, the CDR3 is TGCGCCAGCAGCCCGATCCTAGGGGGTTCCACCGGGGAGCTGTTTTTT. Protein: CASSPILGGSTGELFF. Using reference TRBV5-1 and TRBJ2-2 for the parts outside the CDR3, the full variable domain is KAGVTQTPRYLIKTRGQQVTLSCSPISGHRSVSWYQQTPGQGLQFLFEYFSETQRNKGNFPGRFSGRQFSNSRSEMNVSTLELGDSALYLCASSPILGGSTGELFFGEGSRLTVL.

Many counts were recorded for this clonotype. J is TRBJ2-7 and V is TRBV3-1; TRBD2 agrees at 10 bases. CDR3 length: 16 amino acids. Per the germline V gene, CDR1 is LGHDT and CDR2 is YNNKEL (reference sequence). V dropped 3 bases and J dropped 4; count of bases not matched to a gene: 9. This CDR3 is CASSHGVAGGPYEQYF. The CDR3 nucleotides are TGTGCCAGCAGCCACGGGGTAGCGGGGGGACCATACGAGCAGTACTTC.

The chain couples TRBV4-3 to TRBJ1-1; unclear D gene. Trimming removed 1 base from V and 3 bases from J, with 15 bases in between. The CDR3 runs to 16 residues. Per germline, CDR1 LGHNA and CDR2 YSLEER. CDR3 sequence: CASSQVVWVGHTEAFF. The CDR3 nucleotides read TGCGCCAGCAGCCAAGTCGTTTGGGTGGGCCACACTGAAGCTTTCTTT.

The chain carries TRBV11-1 and TRBJ1-1; TRBD1 agrees at 8 bases. The CDR3 is 16 amino acids. With V trimmed by 2 bases and J by 1 base, 6 bases remained unmatched. Germline CDR1 SGHAT, CDR2 FQDESV (reference sequence). CDR3 in amino acids: CASSLFPGQGNTEAFF. The DNA of the CDR3 is TGTGCCAGCAGCTTATTCCCAGGACAGGGGAACACTGAAGCTTTCTTT.

This clonotype was counted many times. This sequence joins TRBV6-2 or TRBV6-3 and TRBJ2-7; D gene uncertain. Germline loops: CDR1 MNHEY, CDR2 SVGEGT. Deletions cut 8 bases from V and 5 bases from J, with 13 bases between. This CDR3 has 12 amino acids. The CDR3 coding sequence is TGTGCCAGCCCCTTAAGACGGGACGAGCAGTACTTC. As protein: CASPLRRDEQYF.

V gene TRBV9 combines with J gene TRBJ2-2, with D unresolved. The CDR3 length is 16 residues. Germline assignment: CDR1 SGDLS and CDR2 YYNGEE. Trimming took 0 bases from V and 0 from J, leaving 9 bases between them. CDR3 protein: CASSVDQAPNTGELFF. The CDR3 DNA sequence: TGTGCCAGCAGCGTAGACCAGGCGCCGAACACCGGGGAGCTGTTTTTT. Combining the CDR3 with reference TRBV9 and TRBJ2-2 gives the whole variable domain DSGVTQTPKHLITATGQRVTLRCSPRSGDLSVYWYQQSLDQGLQFLIQYYNGEERAKGNILERFSAQQFPDLHSELNLSSLELGDSALYFCASSVDQAPNTGELFFGEGSRLTVL.

In its sample, this clonotype was seen a few times. V usage is TRBV11-2 and J usage is TRBJ2-4; D is unclear. CDR1 and CDR2 from the germline V gene are SGHAT and FQNNGV. This CDR3 has 12 residues. Trimming removed 1 base from V and 8 bases from J, with 6 bases in between. CDR3 residues: CASSLARDIQYF. The CDR3 DNA is TGTGCCAGCAGCTTAGCTCGGGACATTCAGTACTTC. The entire variable domain, with the rest obtained from reference TRBV11-2 and TRBJ2-4, is as follows: EAGVAQSPRYKIIEKRQSVAFWCNPISGHATLYWYQQILGQGPKLLIQFQNNGVVDDSQLPKDRFSAERLKGVDSTLKIQPAKLEDSAVYLCASSLARDIQYFGAGTRLSVL.

The rearrangement joins TRBV12-3 or TRBV12-4 to TRBJ2-1; D remains unclear. Trimming shortened V by 2 bases and J by 2 bases, and 13 bases separated the two germline ends. The CDR3 totals 16 residues. The CDR3 loop reads CASSLIVRATYNEQFF. DNA for the CDR3: TGTGCCAGCAGTTTAATTGTTCGGGCAACCTACAATGAGCAGTTCTTC.

This clonotype showed up just a few times. The chain joins TRBV6-1 to TRBJ1-1; 9 bases fit TRBD1. The CDR3 runs to 14 residues. J gave up 4 bases and V 3 bases, and 3 bases lay outside the gene matches. Germline V CDR1 and CDR2: MNHNS, SASEGT. This CDR3 is CASSDGQGSTEAFF. The CDR3 bases are TGTGCCAGCAGTGACGGACAGGGGAGCACTGAAGCTTTCTTT.

The gene calls are TRBV12-3 or TRBV12-4 and TRBJ2-3, with 10 bases lining up with TRBD2. The CDR3 is made up of 15 amino acids. The junction had 6 bases not matched to a gene; V was cut back by 5 bases and J by 4 bases. The CDR3 protein is CASSLRAGGADTQYF. The CDR3 DNA reads as TGTGCCAGCAGTCTCCGAGCGGGGGGGGCAGATACGCAGTATTTT.

This clonotype has only one observation. The gene calls are TRBV7-9 and TRBJ1-4; D is undetermined. From germline, CDR1 is SEHNR and CDR2 FQNEAQ (reference sequence). The ends were cut back, 5 bases at V and 7 bases at J, with 8 bases in the middle. The CDR3 is 12 amino acids. CDR3 region: CASSPKGEKLFF. CDR3 bases: TGTGCCAGCAGCCCAAAGGGTGAAAAACTGTTTTTT.